This T cell receptor (beta chain) was found in a study of T cell changes during pregnancy in multiple sclerosis. V gave up 3 bases and J gave up 2 bases; unmatched junction bases: 6. Germline V lookup: CDR1 SGHAT, CDR2 FQNNGV. The length of the CDR3 is 15 residues. This table comes from immunoSEQ multiplex PCR, and its TCRdb copy is limited to in-frame clones, with some not included. The sample consists of approximately 90,000 clones, approximately 91% of them appearing once. This clonotype originated in a female donor with multiple sclerosis, enrolled in a pregnancy study. The sequences come from peripheral blood, collected in the first trimester of pregnancy. V usage is TRBV11-2 and J usage is TRBJ2-5, with TRBD2 identical over 7 bases. This chain's CDR3 is CASSFGLAAQETQYF. CDR3 nucleotides: TGTGCCAGCAGCTTTGGTCTAGCGGCACAAGAGACCCAGTACTTC.